This TCR beta chain was found in a study of blood T cell dynamics during melanoma immunotherapy. Study at large: First-line therapy was either pembrolizumab or nivolumab with ipilimumab for metastatic melanoma. Study-wide results and caveats: The study could not tell melanoma-specific clones from general immune activation.

Only one count was recorded for this clone. Antigen unknown. The CDR3 extends over 15 amino acids. Trimming removed 5 bases from V and 4 bases from J, with 17 bases in between. In germline, CDR1 is SEHNR, CDR2 FQNEAQ (reference sequence). Libraries were prepared by immunoSEQ multiplex PCR; TCRdb keeps only in-frame clonotypes and omits some of them. The table has around 960 clones, more than 85% seen once; the top ten hold roughly 6%. The time point denotes: week 3, after first cycle of checkpoint inhibitor. At 12 weeks after first infusion, RECIST 1.1 defined response for most patients. The TCR was taken from a human donor with melanoma. The sequencing here drew on effector memory CD8+ T cells from blood, taken from a patient treated with checkpoint blockade. The rearrangement uses TRBV7-9 and TRBJ1-1, with TRBD1 as a possible D gene (6 bases). The CDR3 coding sequence is TGTGCCAGCAGCCCGGCTAGGGGGGCTGGCACTGAAGCTTTCTTT. This translates into CASSPARGAGTEAFF.